Listed below are T cell receptor beta chains from one sample, sequenced in a study of tumor-infiltrating lymphocytes in oesophageal squamous cell carcinoma. TCRdb reprocessed the PCR reads with MiXCR, giving one entry per CDR3 protein. This sample has around 9,300 distinct CDR3 sequences; 60% to 70% occur once, and the top ten carry around 33%. The sample consisted of esophageal tumor tissue. The receptors derive from a female donor with esophageal squamous cell carcinoma. Both conserved end residues are part of each CDR3. A D gene is named only where the DNA matches it firmly. Clone size is given for some rows only: seen once, a few or many times, or a class if the clone is expanded.

cdr3_nt cdr3_aa j_call v_call d_call clone_size
TGCGCCAGCAGGACCCCGAGGGACACCGGGGAGCTGTTTTTT CASRTPRDTGELFF TRBJ2-2 TRBV10-2 - -
TGTGCCAGCAGCTTAAATCAAGGTGAGAAGTTCTTC CASSLNQGEKFF TRBJ2-3 TRBV7-2 - -
TGTGCTAGCAGCCTCCCCCGACAGGTCTACGAGCAGTTCTTC CASSLPRQVYEQFF TRBJ2-1 TRBV7-6 - -
TGTGCCAGCAGCTTCACCCAAAGCACAGATACGCAGTATTTT CASSFTQSTDTQYF TRBJ2-3 TRBV7-6 - once
TGTGCCAGCAGCTTAGAACTCGTCAGTTACGAGCAGTACTTC CASSLELVSYEQYF TRBJ2-7 TRBV7-2 - -
TGTGCAGGGGGACAGGTTATCTTCAATGAGCAGTTCTTC CAGGQVIFNEQFF TRBJ2-1 TRBV2 TRBD1 medium-sized
TGTGCCAGCCGGCAGGGGTCCTCCTACAATGAGCAGTTCTTC CASRQGSSYNEQFF TRBJ2-1 TRBV11-2 - few
TGTGCCAGCAGTTTTCTCGGAACAGGACCAGGGGAGACCCAGTACTTC CASSFLGTGPGETQYF TRBJ2-5 TRBV27 - -
TGTGCCAGCAAAGGACAGGGACCCACCGGGGAGCTGTTTTTT CASKGQGPTGELFF TRBJ2-2 TRBV12-3/TRBV12-4 TRBD1 -
TGTGCCAGCAGAGCGGGAGGGGAAGAGACCCAGTACTTC CASRAGGEETQYF TRBJ2-5 TRBV12-3/TRBV12-4 TRBD2 few
TGTGCCAGCAGTTACCGTAGGCAGGGGGCCTACGAGCAGTACTTC CASSYRRQGAYEQYF TRBJ2-7 TRBV6-5 TRBD1 once
TGTGCCAGTAGTTTCCGGGACTCGATCAAGATGGTGTTCTTC CASSFRDSIKMVFF TRBJ2-1 TRBV19 - medium-sized
TGTGCCAGCAGTTTCCCGACCTACGAGCAGTACTTC CASSFPTYEQYF TRBJ2-7 TRBV28 - many
TGTGCCAGCAGTTACTCAGGGACTAGCGGCCCCACTAGCACAGATACGCAGTATTTT CASSYSGTSGPTSTDTQYF TRBJ2-3 TRBV6-5 TRBD2 -